This T cell receptor beta chain was captured by sequencing in a study of blood T cells in healthy people across ages. Study in general: Template switching captured about one barcoded beta molecule per two T cells.

Findings of the study overall: A strong correlation was seen between TCR beta diversity and naive T cell percentage.

A note on this clonotype: Its antigen is still unknown.

A J-beta primer mix and a sample-barcoded 5' primer were used in a second PCR of roughly 7 to 12 cycles. Every single cDNA molecule received a tag from a template-switch adaptor with 12 random nucleotides. A single record per CDR3 protein comes from TCRdb applying MiXCR to the 5' RACE reads. The sample consists of about 1.1 million distinct CDR3 sequences, 35% to 40% of them appearing once. Those donating, healthy Caucasian individuals from Russia, were aged roughly 6 to 95. Losses at the gene ends were 0 bases for V and 11 bases for J; bases not matched to a gene: 11. CDR3 size: 15 residues. CDR1 SGHRS and CDR2 YFSETQ come from the germline V gene.

The receptor's source is a man younger than 30 in good health. The chain couples TRBV5-1 to TRBJ2-5, with 9 bases that match TRBD2. Input material: blood. The CDR3 spells CASSLASGAHNEQYF. DNA of the CDR3: TGCGCCAGCAGCTTGGCTAGCGGGGCCCACAATGAGCAGTACTTC.